These T cell receptor beta chains were read from a single sample in a study of T cells after yellow fever vaccination. TCRdb re-analysed the 5' RACE reads in MiXCR, keeping a single row per CDR3 protein. The table lists approximately 150,000 distinct CDR3 sequences, 9.3% of them singletons, with around 35% in the top ten. The material sequenced was CD8+ T cells sorted from PBMCs, taken 45 days after the yellow fever booster vaccination. These receptors all stem from a young man who received the YFV17D yellow fever vaccine. The CDR3 runs from the conserved cysteine through the conserved F or W.

v_call	j_call	cdr3_aa
TRBV6-2/TRBV6-3	TRBJ1-5	CASSRNREQPQHF
TRBV29-1	TRBJ2-3	CSVVPRSAGDTQYF
TRBV15	TRBJ2-1	CATSELNEQFF
TRBV7-8	TRBJ1-1	CASKPGGNTEAFF
TRBV19	TRBJ2-7	CASSMLGTSGNYEQYF
TRBV7-2	TRBJ1-1	CASSPRRLDTEAFF
TRBV4-3	TRBJ1-5	CASSQEFGWGNQPQHF
TRBV5-1	TRBJ1-6	CASSRDRSSYNSPLHF
TRBV19	TRBJ1-2	CASKPYSGTNYGYTF
TRBV29-1	TRBJ2-5	CSVVAEIQETQYF
TRBV27	TRBJ2-5	CASSLSASASQETQYF
TRBV7-9	TRBJ1-1	CASSRLWGAQYRENTEAFF
TRBV10-2	TRBJ1-2	CASRPVANYGYTF
TRBV7-9	TRBJ2-1	CASSLGVVRYNEQFF
TRBV9	TRBJ1-6	CASSATGGFSLSSPLHF
TRBV10-1	TRBJ1-3	CASRPDLTGAGDGNTIYF
TRBV3-1	TRBJ2-1	CASSQDPSGFNEQFF
TRBV2	TRBJ2-5	CASSEESTGSSLETQYF
TRBV24-1	TRBJ2-2	CATSGDSVTGELFF
TRBV6-2/TRBV6-3	TRBJ1-5	CASRWDRVDNQPQHF
TRBV4-3	TRBJ2-1	CASSHLAGGWYEQFF
TRBV7-9	TRBJ1-4	CASSPQGRGEKLFF
TRBV5-1	TRBJ1-1	CASSWGTLNTEAFF
TRBV6-5	TRBJ2-1	CASRPLAGATYNEQFF
TRBV27	TRBJ1-1	CASSTLSTINTEAFF
TRBV3-1	TRBJ2-7	CASSQGAGSSYEQYF
TRBV11-3	TRBJ2-5	CASSSPSSGAETQYF
TRBV7-8	TRBJ1-1	CASSPPGQGREVAFF
TRBV7-9	TRBJ1-1	CASSLDTLSLHTEAFF
TRBV4-2	TRBJ1-1	CASSQDRLNTEAFF
TRBV7-2	TRBJ2-3	CASSPGLAVIGHLDTQYF
TRBV5-6	TRBJ1-4	CASSFGWGNEKLFF
TRBV6-6	TRBJ1-5	CASRDGQPQHF
TRBV11-2	TRBJ2-7	CASSLDAGYLTYEQYF
TRBV30	TRBJ1-2	CAWSVGQGYGYTF
TRBV4-3	TRBJ2-7	CASSQEEGYEQYF
TRBV4-1	TRBJ2-5	CASSQGTSELKETQYF
TRBV9	TRBJ1-1	CASSAYSGGTTEAFF
TRBV9	TRBJ1-5	CASSVGQGGNQPQHF
TRBV12-3/TRBV12-4	TRBJ1-2	CASSWSPSYGYTF
TRBV15	TRBJ2-2	CATSRGRGTGELFF
TRBV7-3	TRBJ2-3	CASSIPGLAGDTQYF
TRBV9	TRBJ1-4	CASSNRDGNEKLFF
TRBV10-3	TRBJ2-1	CAISHPGQENNEQFF
TRBV7-9	TRBJ1-3	CASSLAYLDRGGNTIYF
TRBV6-2/TRBV6-3	TRBJ1-1	CASQPGNTEAFF
TRBV7-9	TRBJ2-1	CASRRRSDEQFF
TRBV19	TRBJ2-2	CASSPWDRDTGELFF
TRBV25-1	TRBJ2-5	CASSESFVQETQYF
TRBV20-1	TRBJ1-2	CSARSLLDMATGGYTF
TRBV10-3	TRBJ2-5	CAISESLGLAGGDEETQYF
TRBV6-5	TRBJ2-4	CASSSPGNIQYF
TRBV27	TRBJ1-1	CASSPRGGGEAFF
TRBV6-1	TRBJ2-1	CASSQSGPYNEQFF
TRBV10-3	TRBJ2-5	CAIGTGDGTQYF